This T cell receptor (beta chain) comes out of a study of early T cells in non-severe SARS-CoV-2 infection. Whole-study context: RNA in bulk from unsorted whole blood was sequenced, and chains were unpaired. Findings and limits, study-wide: Clonotype matching in VDJdb favored anti-spike CD8 responses and did not capture private and CD4 specificities.

Individual cDNA molecules carried attached unique molecular identifiers. A single record per CDR3 protein comes from TCRdb applying MiXCR to the 5' RACE reads. The table records some 30,000 distinct CDR3 sequences, approximately 4.6% of them present only once. The germline CDR1 and CDR2 sequences are MDHEN and SYDVKM. J was trimmed by 8 bases and V by 2 bases; bases with no gene match: 4. The CDR3 has 13 amino acids. This clonotype was observed many times. Its antigen is not known. The V call is TRBV28, the J call TRBJ2-3, with 7 bases aligning to TRBD1. The sample taken for sequencing was whole blood. This clonotype originated in an adult who was a healthcare worker with PCR-confirmed SARS-CoV-2 infection or an uninfected control (not recorded which). DNA of the CDR3: TGTGCCAGCAGTTTAAGGGGGCTCGGTACGCAGTATTTT. It yields the protein CASSLRGLGTQYF.